Sequencing of this T cell receptor beta chain was carried out in a study of response to subunit inactivated influenza vaccine. Trimming cost V 0 bases and J 3 bases, with 11 bases left between them. CDR3 length: 15 residues. Germline CDR1 is SGHDN and CDR2 is FVKESK. TCRdb redid the calling of the RT-PCR reads with MiXCR, one entry per CDR3 protein. Of 430,000 or so distinct CDR3 sequences listed, about 10% are singletons. Turning to this clonotype: What it binds is not known.

General study results and limits: The authors suggested that every seasonal influenza vaccination recruits few new T cells.

V usage is TRBV14 and J usage is TRBJ1-1, with a tentative D call TRBD1 (5 bases). The sample in question was PBMCs from blood, obtained roughly 46 days after vaccination. The receptor was derived from a man aged 50-59 years who received an inactivated influenza vaccine. CDR3 in DNA: TGTGCCAGCAGCCAAGATTTGTCAGGGTACACTGAAGCTTTCTTT. Translated: CASSQDLSGYTEAFF.